A single sample gave rise to the 12 T cell receptor beta chains below, sequenced in a study of blood T cell repertoires in COVID-19. Measured with immunoSEQ multiplex PCR; TCRdb has only the in-frame clones, and not every one. The profile shows about 110,000 clones, 71% of them singletons. The specimen sequenced was peripheral blood. The source is a woman in her forties with acute or convalescent COVID-19.

The chain recombines TRBV5-4 with TRBJ2-5, with 7 bases that match TRBD1. The germline gives CDR1 SGHNT, CDR2 YYREEE (reference sequence). Unmatched junction bases numbered 8, after V lost 2 bases and J lost 1 base. The CDR3 totals 16 residues. The CDR3 bases are TGTGCCAGCAGCTTAAACCCAAGGACAGGCCAAGAGACCCAGTACTTC. The encoded protein is CASSLNPRTGQETQYF.

V gene TRBV21-1 combines with J gene TRBJ2-7; the listed D gene, TRBD1, was not tested against the DNA. TRBV21-1 is shown as a pseudogene. The CDR3 covers 18 residues. The CDR3 region has the DNA TGTGCCAGCAGCAAAGACTGCGCCCAAGGGGACAGCTCCTACGAGCAGTACTTC. The encoded protein is CASSKDCAQGDSSYEQYF.

The chain recombines TRBV19 with TRBJ2-6; weak D call: TRBD2 (6 bases). The CDR3 spans 18 residues. V shed 10 bases and J shed 0 bases, with 22 bases lying between them. Germline CDR1 LNHDA, CDR2 SQIVND (reference sequence). In DNA form, the CDR3 reads TGTGCCACTAAACGTCTAGGAGGGCCCCGCTCTGGGGCCAACGTCCTGACTTTC. Translated, it gives CATKRLGGPRSGANVLTF.

The rearrangement uses TRBV28 and TRBJ1-2; possibly TRBD1 for D (5 bases). With 5 bases removed from V and 5 bases from J, the gap between germline ends came to 9 bases. Germline CDR1 and CDR2: MDHEN and SYDVKM. The CDR3 consists of 12 residues. CDR3 nucleotides: TGTGCCAGCAGTGGGGGGGGATATGGCTACACCTTC. It specifies CASSGGGYGYTF.

The genes are TRBV10-1 and TRBJ2-7; TRBD2 aligns across 10 bases. V was clipped by 4 bases and J by 5 bases; unmatched bases: 8. This CDR3 is built from 15 residues. Germline lookup yields CDR1 WNHNN and CDR2 SYGVQD (reference sequence). CDR3 coding DNA: TGCGCCAGCAGTGGACAGCGGGGGGGGCCCCACGAGCAGTACTTC. Residues: CASSGQRGGPHEQYF.

The rearrangement joins TRBV28 to TRBJ1-5; TRBD1 might be the D (5 bases). This CDR3 has 13 amino acids. V was clipped by 5 bases and J by 7 bases, with 12 bases between them. Per germline, CDR1 MDHEN and CDR2 SYDVKM. DNA for the CDR3: TGTGCCAGCAGTGCAGGGTTTTCGCAGCCCCAGCATTTT. Encoded protein: CASSAGFSQPQHF.

Comments on this clone: Distinct nucleotide sequences in the sample also encode this CDR3. The chain carries TRBV30 and TRBJ1-5, with D possibly TRBD1 on 6 matching bases. CDR1 and CDR2 from the germline V gene are GTSNPN and SVGIG (reference sequence). CDR3 length equals 14 residues. Deletions cut 2 bases from V and 4 bases from J, with 12 bases between. CDR3 in amino acids: CAWSRQVGNQPQHF. The CDR3 nucleotides are TGTGCCTGGAGTCGACAGGTTGGGAATCAGCCCCAGCATTTT.

The CDR3 here is CASSPGIGSGNTIYF. In DNA, the CDR3 is TGTGCCAGCAGCCCAGGGATAGGCTCTGGAAACACCATATATTTT. The gene calls are TRBV7-2 and TRBJ1-3, with D possibly matching TRBD1 (5 bases). Trimming took 5 bases from V and 0 from J, leaving 11 bases between them. Germline CDR1 and CDR2: SGHTA and FQGNSA. This CDR3 spans 15 amino acids. Variable domain in full (rest from reference TRBV7-2 and TRBJ1-3): GAGVSQSPSNKVTEKGKDVELRCDPISGHTALYWYRQSLGQGLEFLIYFQGNSAPDKSGLPSDRFSAERTGGSVSTLTIQRTQQEDSAVYLCASSPGIGSGNTIYFGEGSWLTVV.

This CDR3 reads CASSLVGTGATREQYF. CDR3 DNA: TGTGCCAGCAGCTTAGTGGGTACAGGGGCCACTAGGGAGCAGTACTTC. This chain joins TRBV7-3 and TRBJ2-7, with 7 bases matching TRBD1. The germline CDR1 and CDR2 sequences are SGHTA and FQGTGA. The CDR3 consists of 16 residues. V lost 2 bases to trimming and J lost 7 bases; unmatched junction nucleotides: 14.

The chain is built from TRBV3-1 (or the pseudogene TRBV3-2) and TRBJ1-1; D gene unclear. Trimming pared 4 bases from V and 1 base from J, leaving 10 bases between. CDR3 length: 14 amino acids. Germline assignment: CDR1 LGHDT and CDR2 YNNKEL (reference sequence). The CDR3 coding sequence is TGTGCCAGCAGCCCTATGAAGCAGAACACTGAAGCTTTCTTT. Protein sequence: CASSPMKQNTEAFF.

The rearrangement joins TRBV10-3 to TRBJ2-7, with TRBD1 identical over 7 bases. The germline gives CDR1 ENHRY, CDR2 SYGVKD. The CDR3 runs 12 residues. J lost 2 bases, V lost 10 bases, and 5 bases had no gene match. CDR3 sequence: CATTGVTYEQYF. For the CDR3, the DNA is TGTGCCACTACAGGGGTCACCTACGAGCAGTACTTC.

The gene calls are TRBV7-8 and TRBJ2-5; D is unresolved. The CDR3 sequence is 14 residues long. With 1 base removed from V and 0 bases from J, the gap between germline ends came to 6 bases. Germline V gene sequence: CDR1 SGHVS, CDR2 FQNEAQ. CDR3 protein: CASSLVADQETQYF. The CDR3 DNA reads TGTGCCAGCAGCTTAGTGGCAGACCAAGAGACCCAGTACTTC.